This TCR beta chain was found in a study of human T cells and chemical hapten exposure. Study-level information: After 6 days, upper back 0.01% DPC patch tests were scored. Regarding the study as a whole: Among TCRs, those above 1 in 1000 frequency were unaffected by DPC sensitization. Compared with pre-sensitization or healthy control sets, expanded TCRs clustered more.

This clonotype has just a few counts. What it binds is not known. In the original analysis: Sampled TCR counts reached a median of roughly 98,000 per sample, with values ranging from 23,224 to 690,600. TCRdb independently ran MiXCR on the RACE reads; one entry per CDR3 protein. The V and J calls were not made by the authors but by TCRdb's processing. The sample includes more than 80,000 distinct CDR3 sequences, around 7.8% of them seen just once. Time point indicated: patch test 1, 2 weeks after DPC sensitization. Described treatment: therapeutic diphenylcyclopropenone sensitization with weekly scalp DPC. The CDR3 totals 17 residues. With V trimmed by 4 bases and J by 3 bases, 12 bases remained unmatched. Looked up from germline, CDR1 is SGHNT and CDR2 is YYREEE (reference sequence).

This receptor was taken from a woman younger than 45 with alopecia areata. Some clones in this sample may be carry-over from other donors' samples. The chain is built from TRBV5-4 and TRBJ2-3; 9 nucleotides agree with TRBD1. The material sequenced was whole blood, taken in connection with sensitization to the hapten diphenylcyclopropenone (DPC). CDR3 residues: CASSISWTGVETDTQYF. For the CDR3, the DNA is TGTGCCAGCAGCATATCTTGGACAGGGGTTGAAACAGATACGCAGTATTTT.